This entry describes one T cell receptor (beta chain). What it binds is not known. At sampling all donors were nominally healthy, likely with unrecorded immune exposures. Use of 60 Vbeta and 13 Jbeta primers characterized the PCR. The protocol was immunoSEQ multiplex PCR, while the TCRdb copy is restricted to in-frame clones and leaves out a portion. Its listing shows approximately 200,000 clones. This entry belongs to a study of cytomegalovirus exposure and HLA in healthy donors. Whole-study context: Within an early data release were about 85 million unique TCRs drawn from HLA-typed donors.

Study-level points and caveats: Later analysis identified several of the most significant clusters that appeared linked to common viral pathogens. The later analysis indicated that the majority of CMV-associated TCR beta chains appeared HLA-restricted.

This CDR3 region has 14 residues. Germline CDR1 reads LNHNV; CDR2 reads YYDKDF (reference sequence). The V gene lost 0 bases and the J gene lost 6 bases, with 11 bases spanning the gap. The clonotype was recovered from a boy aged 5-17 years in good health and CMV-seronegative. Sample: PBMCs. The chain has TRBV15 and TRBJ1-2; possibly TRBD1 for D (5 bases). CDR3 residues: CATSRDLGRDGYTF. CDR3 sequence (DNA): TGTGCCACCAGCAGAGATCTAGGCAGGGATGGCTACACCTTC.